Presented here are 20 T cell receptor beta chains from one specimen sequenced in a study of Graves' ophthalmopathy and Graves' hyperthyroidism (dated by TCRdb to the late 2010s). These reads were obtained on an Illumina HiSeq 2000. For repertoire sequencing, TCR beta CDR3 regions were amplified from RNA transcripts. A first-round RT-PCR used HTBI primers with the Qiagen OneStep RT-PCR kit, followed by a second-round multiplex PCR, size selection and purification. The raw public data were reprocessed by TCRdb itself: fastp quality trimming at Q25, MiXCR clonotype calling, in-frame beta chains only. Every CDR3 protein is listed once, alongside the most common genes and DNA of its rows. The sample table records 340,000 or so distinct CDR3 sequences; 17% of these occur just once. The ten largest clones take up around an eighth of the sample. The sequencing input was peripheral blood. These receptors originate from an adult man with Graves' ophthalmopathy.

Many counts were recorded for this clonotype. The V call is TRBV7-8, the J call TRBJ2-5, with 8 positions matching TRBD2. The junction had 12 bases not matched to a gene; V was cut back by 6 bases and J by 3 bases. The CDR3 length is 16 residues. Germline V gene data show CDR1 as SGHVS and CDR2 as FQNEAQ. The CDR3 DNA is TGTGCCAGCAGTTTACGGCGGGGGGCTTGGGAAGAGACCCAGTACTTC. Its protein product is CASSLRRGAWEETQYF.

This clonotype was seen repeatedly, ten times or more. J is TRBJ2-5 and V is TRBV6-5, with 11 nucleotides matching TRBD2. CDR3 length: 15 amino acids. Germline V gives CDR1 MNHEY, CDR2 SVGAGI. Losses at the gene ends were 10 bases for V and 4 bases for J; bases not matched to a gene: 11. Written as DNA, the CDR3 is TGTGCCACCGCTCTCAGACTAGCGGGGAGAGAGACCCAGTACTTC. Residues: CATALRLAGRETQYF.

In this sample, this clonotype turned up many times. The V call is TRBV6-1, the J call TRBJ2-3; D is unresolved. The CDR3 runs 14 residues. The V end lost 6 bases, the J end lost 2 bases, and 12 bases lay between the germline ends. CDR1 and CDR2 (germline): MNHNS, SASEGT. DNA for the CDR3: TGTGCCAGCAGCAGGTTCAGCTCCACAGATACGCAGTATTTT. Translating it yields CASSRFSSTDTQYF.

This clonotype showed up many times. CDR3 residues: CASSFARDRGNSPLHF. DNA for the CDR3: TGTGCCAGCAGCTTCGCCCGGGACAGGGGTAATTCACCCCTCCACTTT. V usage is TRBV7-9 and J usage is TRBJ1-6, with 10 bases identical to TRBD1. Trimming removed 3 bases from V and 6 bases from J; junction bases left unmatched: 5. The CDR3 length is 16 residues. Germline V gene data show CDR1 as SEHNR and CDR2 as FQNEAQ (reference sequence).

This clonotype was picked up many times. V gene TRBV3-1 combines with J gene TRBJ1-2; perhaps TRBD1 as D (6 bases). This CDR3 region has 12 residues. The V end was cut by 1 base, the J end by 8 bases, with 8 bases between. Germline V gives CDR1 LGHDT, CDR2 YNNKEL (reference sequence). This CDR3 is CASSQAQGGYTF. DNA of the CDR3: TGTGCCAGCAGCCAAGCACAGGGAGGCTACACCTTC.

This clonotype was seen many times. The chain links TRBV12-3 or TRBV12-4 to TRBJ1-2; D gene unclear. Trimming stripped 3 bases from V and 3 bases from J, with 11 bases between. CDR3 length: 14 residues. CDR3 sequence (DNA): TGTGCCAGCAGTTTGGTAGGCAACCACTATGGCTACACCTTC. Translated, it gives CASSLVGNHYGYTF.

This clonotype showed up many times. This chain connects TRBV18 to TRBJ1-1; the D gene is possibly TRBD1 (5 bases). The CDR3 has 16 amino acids. The germline gives CDR1 KGHSH, CDR2 LQKENI. With 3 bases removed from V and 0 bases from J, the gap between germline ends came to 14 bases. The CDR3, as DNA: TGTGCCAGCTCACCGGGGGGGAAAAGCATGAACACTGAAGCTTTCTTT. Residues: CASSPGGKSMNTEAFF.

There are many counts of this clonotype. The gene calls are TRBV6-2 or TRBV6-3 and TRBJ1-5; D gene uncertain. The CDR3 extends over 15 amino acids. The V end lost 5 bases, the J end lost 2 bases, and 13 bases lay between the germline ends. The germline V gene has CDR1 MNHEY and CDR2 SVGEGT. The CDR3 protein is CASSLTWAGNQPQHF. CDR3 sequence (DNA): TGTGCCAGCAGTCTGACTTGGGCGGGCAATCAGCCCCAGCATTTT.

The table lists this clonotype with many counts. V is TRBV4-1 and J is TRBJ1-2; possibly TRBD1 for D (5 bases). CDR1 MGHRA and CDR2 YSYEKL come from the germline V gene. Trimming removed 1 base from V and 4 bases from J, with 16 bases in between. The CDR3 length is 16 residues. The CDR3 reads CASSQAGLGVSYGYTF. The CDR3 DNA sequence: TGCGCCAGCAGCCAAGCGGGACTAGGGGTTAGCTATGGCTACACCTTC.

Many counts were recorded for this clonotype. CDR3 DNA sequence: TGTGCCAGCAGTTCAAATACCGGGGAGCTGTTTTTT. Translated, it gives CASSSNTGELFF. This chain connects TRBV12-3 or TRBV12-4 to TRBJ2-2; D gene uncertain. CDR3 length: 12 residues. Trimming removed 4 bases at V and 5 bases at J, with 5 bases between.

A few counts support this clonotype. The chain joins TRBV10-3 to TRBJ2-5; D is possibly TRBD1 or TRBD2 (5 bases each). The germline V gene has CDR1 ENHRY and CDR2 SYGVKD. CDR3 length: 15 residues. With 3 bases removed from V and 2 bases from J, the gap between germline ends came to 13 bases. The CDR3 DNA reads as TGTGCCATCAGTGACAAGGGACGGAATCAAGAGACCCAGTACTTC. Protein product: CAISDKGRNQETQYF.

The chain is built from TRBV7-3 and TRBJ2-5; 9 nucleotides align to TRBD1. The CDR3 is made up of 15 amino acids. V was clipped by 5 bases and J by 5 bases; unmatched bases: 9. Germline CDR1 SGHTA, CDR2 FQGTGA. The DNA of the CDR3 is TGTGCCAGCAGCCCAAACACAGGGGGCGCCGAGACCCAGTACTTC. Its translation: CASSPNTGGAETQYF.

This clonotype was counted many times. This chain links TRBV30 with TRBJ2-5; TRBD2 matches 8 bases. V gave up 5 bases and J gave up 5 bases; unmatched junction bases: 10. This CDR3 spans 14 amino acids. Germline lookup yields CDR1 GTSNPN and CDR2 SVGIG (reference sequence). CDR3 DNA: TGTGCCTGGGCAGTAGCGGGAAATCGGGAGACCCAGTACTTC. It translates to CAWAVAGNRETQYF. Full variable domain (remainder filled in from reference TRBV30 and TRBJ2-5): SQTIHQWPATLVQPVGSPLSLECTVEGTSNPNLYWYRQAAGRGLQLLFYSVGIGQISSEVPQNLSASRPQDRQFILSSKKLLLSDSGFYLCAWAVAGNRETQYFGPGTRLLVL.

This clonotype was detected ten times or more. This rearrangement joins TRBV20-1 to TRBJ1-1; TRBD1 agrees at 7 bases. Unmatched junction bases numbered 6, after V lost 1 base and J lost 1 base. The germline gives CDR1 DFQATT, CDR2 SNEGSKA (reference sequence). CDR3 size: 15 residues. The CDR3 reads CSARGGTESNTEAFF. DNA for the CDR3: TGCAGTGCTAGAGGGGGGACAGAGTCGAACACTGAAGCTTTCTTT.

This clonotype came up many times. The chain has TRBV12-3 or TRBV12-4 and TRBJ1-2, with TRBD1 identical over 9 bases. The trim removed 5 bases at V and 3 bases at J, leaving 7 bases unmatched. The CDR3 loop spans 15 amino acids. The CDR3 region is CASSPTGGAHYGYTF. The DNA for the CDR3 is TGTGCCAGCAGTCCTACAGGGGGCGCGCACTATGGCTACACCTTC.

The chain joins TRBV3-1 to TRBJ1-5; TRBD1 matches at 8 bases. In germline, CDR1 is LGHDT, CDR2 YNNKEL (reference sequence). The CDR3 covers 19 residues. The V and J ends lost 2 bases and 0 bases, in that order; junction bases with no gene match: 12. The CDR3 DNA reads as TGTGCCAGCAGCCAATCCCGGGACAGGCCGGTTTATAGCAATCAGCCCCAGCATTTT. Protein product: CASSQSRDRPVYSNQPQHF.

This clonotype was seen many times. V gene TRBV20-1 combines with J gene TRBJ1-6; tentative D call: TRBD1 (5 bases). The CDR3 runs 15 residues. CDR1 is DFQATT, CDR2 SNEGSKA, per germline (reference sequence). The ends were cut back, 2 bases at V and 9 bases at J, with 17 bases in the middle. CDR3 loop: CSARTIRGGISPLHF. The DNA for the CDR3 is TGCAGTGCTAGAACCATAAGGGGAGGTATTTCACCCCTCCACTTT.

This clonotype was counted many times. The chain uses TRBV12-3 or TRBV12-4 and TRBJ2-7, with TRBD2 matching 10 bases. The CDR3 is 13 residues long. V shed 10 bases, J shed 3 bases, and the junction held 6 bases outside the gene matches. CDR3 bases: TGTGCCATCCAGCGGGAGGGGAGCTACGAGCAGTACTTC. Its translation is CAIQREGSYEQYF.

This clonotype was recorded a few times. A much larger clone lies a single base off, so this may be a read error. V usage is TRBV24-1 and J usage is TRBJ2-7; D not resolved. CDR1 is KGHDR, CDR2 SFDVKD, per germline. The length of the CDR3 is 14 residues. In nucleotides, the CDR3 is TGTGCCATCAGTGATGGTAGTACGGGCGGCGAGCAGTACTTC. It yields the protein CAISDGSTGGEQYF.

Ten or more counts support this clonotype. V and J are TRBV4-1 and TRBJ1-5; D gene ambiguous. The CDR3 runs 13 residues. Germline values: CDR1 MGHRA, CDR2 YSYEKL. The V end was cut by 0 bases, the J end by 5 bases, with 5 bases between. CDR3 nucleotides: TGCGCCAGCAGCCAAGACAGGTATCAGCCCCAGCATTTT. Translation: CASSQDRYQPQHF.